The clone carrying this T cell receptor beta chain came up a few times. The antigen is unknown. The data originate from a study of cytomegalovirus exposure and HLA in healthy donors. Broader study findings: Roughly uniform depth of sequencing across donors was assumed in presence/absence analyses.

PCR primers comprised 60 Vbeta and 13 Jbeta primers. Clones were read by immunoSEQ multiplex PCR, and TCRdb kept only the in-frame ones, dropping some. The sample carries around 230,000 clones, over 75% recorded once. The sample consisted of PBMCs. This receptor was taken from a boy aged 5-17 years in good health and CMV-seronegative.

This CDR3 is CASNLINEKLFF. DNA for the CDR3: TGTGCCAGCAACCTAATTAATGAAAAACTGTTTTTT. This rearrangement joins TRBV7-9 to TRBJ1-4; D gene uncertain. This CDR3 has 12 residues. Between the trimmed V and J ends, which lost 7 bases and 4 bases, there was a span of 7 bases. Germline loops: CDR1 SEHNR, CDR2 FQNEAQ (reference sequence).